This T cell receptor (beta chain) appears in the sequencing data of a study of blood T cells in healthy people across ages. Whole-study results and caveats: CMV infection status of these donors was not known.

This clonotype has just a few counts. The antigen is not known. Then a second PCR, running about 6 to 11 cycles, was carried out with a sample-barcoded 5' primer and a J-beta primer mix. Per sample, CDR3-containing paired-end reads numbered at least 3 million. TCRdb re-called the 5' RACE reads through MiXCR, storing one row per CDR3 protein. The sample comprises more than 700,000 distinct CDR3 sequences, less than 60% of which are singletons, and roughly 18% rests with the top ten. Peripheral blood was drawn, approximately 9.7 milliliters per donor. Isolation yielded PBMCs, at least 6 million per sample, in every case. The J segment lost 3 bases and the V segment lost 2 bases, leaving 8 bases of the junction unmatched. CDR1 is SGHTA, CDR2 FQGNSA, per germline. This CDR3 region has 16 residues.

The genes are TRBV7-2 and TRBJ2-5, with 8 bases lining up with TRBD2. This sequence originates from an elderly man in good health. Sequenced input: blood. The CDR3 DNA sequence: TGTGCCAGCAGCTTAAACGGACGAGCGGGAGAAGAGACCCAGTACTTC. This gives the protein CASSLNGRAGEETQYF.